A single sample gave rise to the 17 T cell receptor beta chains below, sequenced in a study of blood T cells in healthy people across ages. Through a sample-barcoded 5' primer and a J-beta primer mix, a second PCR was run for 7 to 11 cycles. MiXCR was run by TCRdb on the 5' RACE reads, yielding one entry per CDR3 protein. The data show some 930,000 distinct CDR3 sequences, with just under 30% seen just once and more than 8.5% held by the top ten. These data were likewise used in another study, on T cells of mothers and their children.

Sequencing was performed on blood. These receptors were collected from a woman aged 40 to 49 in good health.

This clonotype was seen ten or more times. The chain combines TRBV20-1 with TRBJ2-5; a weak D match, TRBD1 (5 bases). CDR1 DFQATT and CDR2 SNEGSKA come from the germline V gene (reference sequence). The CDR3 is 14 residues long. CDR3 nucleotides: TGCAGGCCTAAAGGGCAGGGTTGGGATGAGACCCAGTACTTC. Translated: CRPKGQGWDETQYF.

This clonotype was counted between two and nine times. The rearrangement uses TRBV12-3 or TRBV12-4 and TRBJ2-7; 8 bases align to TRBD1. The CDR3 is made up of 13 amino acids. Trimming at V came to 3 bases and at J to 6 bases, leaving 4 bases not matched to a gene. The CDR3, as DNA: TGTGCCAGCAGTTTGGTCAGGGGGCGCGAGCAGTACTTC. Amino acid sequence: CASSLVRGREQYF.

V gene TRBV20-1 combines with J gene TRBJ1-5; 7 nucleotides align to TRBD1. This CDR3 is built from 14 residues. Germline V gives CDR1 DFQATT, CDR2 SNEGSKA (reference sequence). After removal of 5 bases from V and 0 bases from J, the junction contained 4 bases not matched to a gene. CDR3 nucleotide sequence: TGCAGTGCTTCAGGGGGACTTAGCAATCAGCCCCAGCATTTT. This codes for CSASGGLSNQPQHF.

This clonotype was found many times. This chain connects TRBV28 to TRBJ2-4, with D perhaps matching TRBD2 (7 bases). The CDR3 extends over 15 amino acids. Germline lookup yields CDR1 MDHEN and CDR2 SYDVKM. Trimming shortened V by 2 bases and J by 9 bases, and 17 bases separated the two germline ends. Written as DNA, the CDR3 is TGTGCCAGCAGTTTAGGGTGGGGAGGGGGAAGCATTCAGTACTTC. It codes for CASSLGWGGGSIQYF.

This chain connects TRBV7-2 to TRBJ2-2; D is unresolved. V shed 1 base and J shed 8 bases, with 5 bases lying between them. There are 12 residues in the CDR3. CDR1 and CDR2 from the germline V gene are SGHTA and FQGNSA. The CDR3 spells CASSLERGELFF. Written as DNA, the CDR3 is TGTGCCAGCAGCTTAGAACGGGGGGAGCTGTTTTTT.

This clonotype was observed a handful of times. V and J are TRBV5-1 and TRBJ2-4; no clear D gene. The CDR3 has 14 amino acids. Trimming took off 0 bases at V and 4 bases at J, with 8 bases between the two ends. CDR1 SGHRS and CDR2 YFSETQ come from the germline V gene. CDR3 bases: TGCGCCAGCAGCTTGGGGGATAGGAAAAACATTCAGTACTTC. Amino acids: CASSLGDRKNIQYF.

This clonotype was seen at least ten times. A read error may produce the germline difference seen at one junction end. V is TRBV7-7 and J is TRBJ2-3; no reliable D call. CDR1 is SSHAT and CDR2 is FNYEAQ in the germline V gene (reference sequence). The CDR3 is 14 amino acids. CDR3 residues: CASSPTQNYGTQYF. DNA of the CDR3: TGTGCTAGCAGCCCAACGCAAAACTACGGTACGCAGTATTTT.

This clonotype was picked up many times. V usage is TRBV5-1 and J usage is TRBJ2-7; no reliable D call. Germline CDR1 SGHRS, CDR2 YFSETQ. Deletions cut 2 bases from V and 5 bases from J, with 5 bases between. This CDR3 is 11 amino acids long. The DNA of the CDR3 is TGCGCCAGCAGCTTTAGGAACGAGCAGTACTTC. Its protein is CASSFRNEQYF.

Turning to this clonotype: A much larger clone differs by one base, so this may be a read error. The chain employs TRBV12-3 or TRBV12-4 and TRBJ2-1, with D unclear. V lost 3 bases, J lost 13 bases, and 10 bases lay in between. The length of the CDR3 is 11 residues. The CDR3 here is CASSFDETQFF. The CDR3 DNA follows: TGTGCCAGCAGTTTTGATGAGACCCAGTTCTTC.

The V and J genes are TRBV20-1 and TRBJ1-3; D perhaps matches TRBD1 (6 bases). The CDR3 length is 15 residues. Germline lookup yields CDR1 DFQATT and CDR2 SNEGSKA (reference sequence). Trimming left V 3 bases short and J 0 bases short, with 12 bases between. Written as DNA, the CDR3 is TGCAGTGCTAGTAACGCCAGGGGCTCTGGAAACACCATATATTTT. Its translation is CSASNARGSGNTIYF.

This clonotype showed up many times. The chain's CDR3 is CASASDRAGGYTF. The CDR3 DNA is TGTGCTAGTGCCTCGGACAGGGCGGGAGGCTACACCTTC. The chain has TRBV12-5 and TRBJ1-2; 8 bases align to TRBD1. Looked up from germline, CDR1 is LGHNT and CDR2 is FRNRAP. V gave up 7 bases and J gave up 8 bases; unmatched junction bases: 9. This CDR3 is 13 amino acids long.

This clonotype has just a few counts. This sequence joins TRBV7-9 and TRBJ1-2; D is unclear. V shed 1 base and J shed 1 base, with 10 bases lying between them. The CDR3 totals 15 residues. CDR1 is SEHNR, CDR2 FQNEAQ, per germline (reference sequence). The CDR3 is CASSLVTPDNYGYTF. The CDR3 DNA reads as TGTGCCAGCAGCTTAGTCACCCCGGATAACTATGGCTACACCTTC. Full variable domain (missing parts from reference TRBV7-9 and TRBJ1-2): DTGVSQNPRHKITKRGQNVTFRCDPISEHNRLYWYRQTLGQGPEFLTYFQNEAQLEKSRLLSDRFSAERPKGSFSTLEIQRTEQGDSAMYLCASSLVTPDNYGYTFGSGTRLTVV.

The chain couples TRBV6-2 or TRBV6-3 to TRBJ1-5; D possibly corresponds to TRBD1 (6 bases). Trimming took 7 bases from V and 3 from J, leaving 16 bases between them. Germline-derived CDR1 and CDR2 are MNHEY and SVGEGT. This CDR3 region has 15 residues. In DNA form, the CDR3 reads TGTGCCAGCATACCCGGACAGAGCCTCAATCAGCCCCAGCATTTT. This codes for CASIPGQSLNQPQHF.

This clonotype has only a few counts. The V and J genes are TRBV12-3 or TRBV12-4 and TRBJ1-1; D is unclear. CDR3 length: 12 residues. The ends were cut back, 5 bases at V and 11 bases at J, with 15 bases in the middle. Written as DNA, the CDR3 is TGTGCCAGCAGTCCCGGGTCAAAAAGGGCTTTCTTT. This gives the protein CASSPGSKRAFF.

This clonotype was observed many times. J is TRBJ1-2 and V is TRBV5-1; 8 nucleotides agree with TRBD1. The CDR3 is made up of 16 amino acids. Germline V gene sequence: CDR1 SGHRS, CDR2 YFSETQ. The trim removed 4 bases at V and 4 bases at J, leaving 12 bases unmatched. CDR3 DNA sequence: TGCGCCAGCAGCCGTGGACAGGGAGGGGACCTCTATGGCTACACCTTC. This gives the protein CASSRGQGGDLYGYTF. The variable domain in full, completed from reference TRBV5-1 and TRBJ1-2, reads KAGVTQTPRYLIKTRGQQVTLSCSPISGHRSVSWYQQTPGQGLQFLFEYFSETQRNKGNFPGRFSGRQFSNSRSEMNVSTLELGDSALYLCASSRGQGGDLYGYTFGSGTRLTVV.

The chain employs TRBV14 and TRBJ2-4; a possible D gene is TRBD1 (6 bases). The germline CDR1 and CDR2 sequences are SGHDN and FVKESK. The CDR3 totals 13 residues. The V end was cut by 4 bases, the J end by 13 bases, with 17 bases between. DNA of the CDR3: TGTGCCAGCAGCCTAGGGGGATACGGAGAGCAGTACTTC. Residues: CASSLGGYGEQYF.

The CDR3 loop reads CASSTSRTSGGVETQYF. The CDR3 DNA reads as TGTGCCAGCAGCACCAGCCGGACTAGCGGGGGGGTCGAGACCCAGTACTTC. This sequence joins TRBV6-1 and TRBJ2-5, with 15 bases matching TRBD2. This CDR3 contains 17 residues. CDR1 is MNHNS and CDR2 is SASEGT in the germline V gene. V shed 6 bases and J 5 bases; nucleotides not matched to a gene: 10.